A single sample is the source of the 11 T cell receptor beta chains below, sequenced in a study of memory CD4+ T cells and cytomegalovirus serostatus. Only in-frame clones appear in the TCRdb table, and some are missing; sequencing was by immunoSEQ multiplex PCR. The profile shows tens of thousands of clones, about 80% of them singletons. Single viable CD3+CD4+CD8-CD45RO+ cells were sorted as the memory CD4+ T cells. The sequencing sample was made of memory CD4+ T cells from blood. All receptors come from an adult in good health and CMV-seronegative. Some clones in this sample may be carry-over from other donors' samples.

The chain carries TRBV5-1 and TRBJ2-5; D is perhaps TRBD1 (6 bases). The CDR3 loop spans 15 amino acids. CDR1 and CDR2 from the germline V gene are SGHRS and YFSETQ. Trimming removed 3 bases at V and 2 bases at J, with 14 bases between. CDR3 in amino acids: CASSSQQGSQETQYF. CDR3 DNA sequence: TGCGCCAGCAGCTCCCAACAGGGTTCACAAGAGACCCAGTACTTC.

This chain connects TRBV6-1 to TRBJ2-5, with D perhaps matching TRBD1 or TRBD2 (6 bases each). Germline V gives CDR1 MNHNS, CDR2 SASEGT. CDR3 size: 15 residues. Trimming shortened V by 7 bases and J by 4 bases, and 19 bases separated the two germline ends. CDR3 coding DNA: TGTGCCAGCATGGGAAGGAGGGGGAGTCGAGAGACCCAGTACTTC. Its protein is CASMGRRGSRETQYF.

The chain couples TRBV10-2 to TRBJ2-1; TRBD2 matches 9 bases. V was clipped by 6 bases and J by 7 bases; unmatched bases: 4. Germline CDR1 WSHSY, CDR2 SAAADI. The CDR3 is 13 amino acids. The CDR3 region is CASRGTSRNEQFF. The DNA for the CDR3 is TGCGCCAGCAGGGGGACTAGCCGGAATGAGCAGTTCTTC.

This chain connects TRBV5-1 to TRBJ1-2, with D unresolved. Germline V CDR1 and CDR2: SGHRS, YFSETQ. Trimming left V 1 base short and J 3 bases short, with 13 bases between. The CDR3 consists of 15 residues. CDR3: CASSLSVSGDYGYTF. DNA for the CDR3: TGCGCCAGCAGCTTGTCCGTTAGTGGGGACTATGGCTACACCTTC.

This clone is medium-sized by share. The same CDR3 is also encoded by other DNA sequences in this sample. This chain links TRBV30 with TRBJ1-5, with a tentative D call TRBD1 (5 bases). CDR1 and CDR2 from the germline V gene are GTSNPN and SVGIG (reference sequence). The CDR3 runs to 13 residues. V was clipped by 3 bases and J by 1 base, with 7 bases between them. The CDR3 reads CAWSRDSNQPQHF. The CDR3 coding sequence is TGTGCCTGGAGCCGGGACAGCAATCAGCCCCAGCATTTT.

The chain uses TRBV6-1 and TRBJ1-1, with D possibly matching TRBD1 (6 bases). CDR3 size: 13 residues. The V end was cut by 4 bases, the J end by 4 bases, with 10 bases between. Per the germline V gene, CDR1 is MNHNS and CDR2 is SASEGT. The chain's CDR3 is CASSVIRGTEAFF. CDR3 nucleotides: TGTGCCAGCAGTGTGATCAGGGGCACTGAAGCTTTCTTT.

This clone was counted between two and nine times. The rearrangement links TRBV7-3 to TRBJ1-6; TRBD1 might be the D (6 bases). The CDR3 contains 15 residues. V lost 5 bases and J 6 bases, leaving 14 bases between the germline ends. CDR1 and CDR2 from the germline V gene are SGHTA and FQGTGA. DNA of the CDR3: TGTGCCAGCAGCCTATCGGGGGCTATTAATTCACCCCTCCACTTT. As protein: CASSLSGAINSPLHF.

This chain links TRBV4-1 with TRBJ2-7; 14 positions agree with TRBD2. The CDR3 loop spans 18 amino acids. The germline CDR1 and CDR2 sequences are MGHRA and YSYEKL. Unmatched junction bases numbered 4, after V lost 0 bases and J lost 0 bases. CDR3 sequence (DNA): TGCGCCAGCAGCCAAGACCGGACTAGCGGGGGGCTCTCCTACGAGCAGTACTTC. As protein: CASSQDRTSGGLSYEQYF.

V gene TRBV28 combines with J gene TRBJ2-5; possible D gene TRBD2, 7 bases. V was cut by 3 bases and J by 2 bases, with 19 bases left in between. The CDR3 loop spans 17 amino acids. CDR1 MDHEN and CDR2 SYDVKM come from the germline V gene. This CDR3 reads CASSLGGAPDLQETQYF. The CDR3 region has the DNA TGTGCCAGCAGTTTGGGGGGGGCTCCGGACCTACAAGAGACCCAGTACTTC.

J is TRBJ1-2 and V is TRBV9; 9 nucleotides align to TRBD1. V lost 0 bases to trimming and J lost 6 bases; unmatched junction nucleotides: 6. The germline gives CDR1 SGDLS, CDR2 YYNGEE. The CDR3 spans 15 residues. The chain's CDR3 is CASSVGTGEWDGYTF. The CDR3, as DNA: TGTGCCAGCAGCGTAGGGACAGGGGAATGGGATGGCTACACCTTC.

The CDR3 spells CASSFAGRGYEQYF. The DNA of the CDR3 is TGTGCCAGCAGTTTTGCCGGAAGAGGCTACGAGCAGTACTTC. The chain employs TRBV28 and TRBJ2-7; D remains ambiguous. This CDR3 has 14 residues. Germline CDR1 is MDHEN and CDR2 is SYDVKM. V was clipped by 3 bases and J by 3 bases, with 12 bases between them.